This is a list of T cell receptor beta chains from one sample in a study of T cells after posttransplantation cyclophosphamide. Assay: immunoSEQ multiplex PCR; the TCRdb copy retains only in-frame clones and omits some. The record shows over 15,000 clones for this sample, with no singletons present. The sample here was PBMCs, taken after allogeneic stem cell transplant with posttransplant cyclophosphamide. Receptor source: a female patient aged 30 to 40 who received an allogeneic stem cell transplant from a related donor, was CMV-positive, and had no GVHD. Some T cells may have originated in the graft donor. Both conserved end residues are part of each CDR3. Fields, in order: D gene, J gene, clone size, V gene, CDR3 DNA, CDR3 protein. The D gene is left open where the match is weak. Some rows mark clone size as missing; the rest say once, few, many or name a class of expanded clone.

D gene: TRBD1
J gene: TRBJ1-4
clone size: many
V gene: TRBV6-6
CDR3 DNA: TGTGCCAGCAGTTACAGGGGGCGAGAAAAACTGTTTTTT
CDR3 protein: CASSYRGREKLFF

D gene: -
J gene: TRBJ2-1
clone size: many
V gene: TRBV28
CDR3 DNA: TGTGCCAGCAGTTTACGAGACAGGAGCCGCTCCTACAATGAGCAGTTCTTC
CDR3 protein: CASSLRDRSRSYNEQFF

D gene: -
J gene: TRBJ2-7
clone size: many
V gene: TRBV5-1
CDR3 DNA: TGCGCCAGCAGCTTGCTGGGCAGGGGTGCCTACGAGCAGTACTTC
CDR3 protein: CASSLLGRGAYEQYF

D gene: TRBD1
J gene: TRBJ2-5
clone size: many
V gene: TRBV30
CDR3 DNA: TGTGCCTGGGGGACAGAAGAGACCCAGTACTTC
CDR3 protein: CAWGTEETQYF

D gene: -
J gene: TRBJ1-6
clone size: -
V gene: TRBV6-1
CDR3 DNA: TGTGCCAGCAGTGGTCAGGCAGGGGCAAGCTCCTATAATTCACCCCTCCACTTT
CDR3 protein: CASSGQAGASSYNSPLHF

D gene: TRBD2
J gene: TRBJ2-7
clone size: many
V gene: TRBV10-1
CDR3 DNA: TGCGCCAGCAGTGGGGGGTATAGCGGGAGAGAGGTCTACGAGCAGTACTTC
CDR3 protein: CASSGGYSGREVYEQYF

D gene: TRBD1
J gene: TRBJ2-2
clone size: many
V gene: TRBV5-1
CDR3 DNA: TGCGCCAGCAGCTTGACAGGGGATACGGGCACCGGGGAGCTGTTTTTT
CDR3 protein: CASSLTGDTGTGELFF

D gene: TRBD2
J gene: TRBJ2-4
clone size: many
V gene: TRBV28
CDR3 DNA: TGTGCCAGCAGTTTGTCGGGGGGAGACAAAAACATTCAGTACTTC
CDR3 protein: CASSLSGGDKNIQYF

D gene: -
J gene: TRBJ1-1
clone size: many
V gene: TRBV25-1
CDR3 DNA: TGTGCCAGCAGTGAAGAGACAGCTAACTACCCCCAGGGGGCTTTCTTT
CDR3 protein: CASSEETANYPQGAFF

D gene: -
J gene: TRBJ2-5
clone size: many
V gene: TRBV10-3
CDR3 DNA: TGTGCCATCAGTGGGGGCCCGGCGGAGACCCAGTACTTC
CDR3 protein: CAISGGPAETQYF

D gene: TRBD1
J gene: TRBJ2-7
clone size: many
V gene: TRBV7-9
CDR3 DNA: TGTGCCAGCAGCTTAGCGGGACAGACCTACGAGCAGTACTTC
CDR3 protein: CASSLAGQTYEQYF

D gene: -
J gene: TRBJ2-5
clone size: many
V gene: TRBV27
CDR3 DNA: TGTGCCAGCAGAGTTTATGGTGGTCGGGAGCAGTACTTC
CDR3 protein: CASRVYGGREQYF

D gene: -
J gene: TRBJ2-7
clone size: many
V gene: TRBV5-1
CDR3 DNA: TGCGCCAGCAGCCCAGCGGGTCCAAGCTCCTACGAGCAGTACTTC
CDR3 protein: CASSPAGPSSYEQYF

D gene: TRBD2
J gene: TRBJ2-1
clone size: many
V gene: TRBV28
CDR3 DNA: TGTGCCAGCAAGCCTAGCGGGATCTCCTACAATGAGCAGTTCTTC
CDR3 protein: CASKPSGISYNEQFF

D gene: -
J gene: TRBJ1-5
clone size: many
V gene: TRBV7-2
CDR3 DNA: TGTGCCAGCAGCTTAGGGGCCCCCGGTTCCAATCAGCCCCAGCATTTT
CDR3 protein: CASSLGAPGSNQPQHF

D gene: -
J gene: TRBJ1-5
clone size: many
V gene: TRBV19
CDR3 DNA: TGTGCCAGTAAGGGAGGGGATCAGCCCCAGCATTTT
CDR3 protein: CASKGGDQPQHF

D gene: -
J gene: TRBJ2-3
clone size: many
V gene: TRBV5-4
CDR3 DNA: TGTGCCAGCAGCTTGGATACTGACAGTAGCACAGATACGCAGTATTTT
CDR3 protein: CASSLDTDSSTDTQYF

D gene: TRBD2
J gene: TRBJ2-2
clone size: many
V gene: TRBV4-2
CDR3 DNA: TGTGCCAGCAGCTCTCGGACTAGAGCCATCGGGGAGCTGTTTTTT
CDR3 protein: CASSSRTRAIGELFF

D gene: -
J gene: TRBJ1-4
clone size: medium-sized
V gene: TRBV9
CDR3 DNA: TGTGCCAGCAGCGTAGGGTTAGAGGAAAAACTGTTTTTT
CDR3 protein: CASSVGLEEKLFF

D gene: -
J gene: TRBJ1-3
clone size: few
V gene: TRBV25-1
CDR3 DNA: TGTGCCAGCAGTGAATACCTACAGGGTGGAAACACCATATATTTT
CDR3 protein: CASSEYLQGGNTIYF

D gene: TRBD2
J gene: TRBJ2-3
clone size: many
V gene: TRBV9
CDR3 DNA: TGTGCCAGCAGCGTAGGCTTTGGCGGGAGTGCAGATACGCAGTATTTT
CDR3 protein: CASSVGFGGSADTQYF

D gene: TRBD2
J gene: TRBJ2-1
clone size: many
V gene: TRBV5-1
CDR3 DNA: TGCGCCAGCAGCTCCCGGGGGGGCAGCGATGAGCAGTTCTTC
CDR3 protein: CASSSRGGSDEQFF

D gene: TRBD1
J gene: TRBJ1-6
clone size: many
V gene: TRBV10-1
CDR3 DNA: TGCGCCAGCCGGACAGGTGAAAATTCACCCCTCCACTTT
CDR3 protein: CASRTGENSPLHF

D gene: TRBD1
J gene: TRBJ1-4
clone size: many
V gene: TRBV4-1
CDR3 DNA: TGCGCCAGCAGCCCCAGGGACAGGGGTAATGAAAAACTGTTTTTT
CDR3 protein: CASSPRDRGNEKLFF

D gene: -
J gene: TRBJ2-3
clone size: many
V gene: TRBV2
CDR3 DNA: TGTGCCAGCATATCCTCAGAACAGCCAGATACGCAGTATTTT
CDR3 protein: CASISSEQPDTQYF

D gene: TRBD1
J gene: TRBJ1-2
clone size: many
V gene: TRBV7-8
CDR3 DNA: TGTGCCAGCAGCCCGAAACAGGGGGCGAACTATGGCTACACCTTC
CDR3 protein: CASSPKQGANYGYTF

D gene: TRBD1
J gene: TRBJ1-6
clone size: few
V gene: TRBV30
CDR3 DNA: TGTGCCTGGAGCCGGACAGGGAGGTATAATTCACCCCTCCACTTT
CDR3 protein: CAWSRTGRYNSPLHF

D gene: -
J gene: TRBJ1-2
clone size: many
V gene: TRBV7-8
CDR3 DNA: TGTGCCAGCAGCTTAGCGGGGGGTAATGGCTACACCTTC
CDR3 protein: CASSLAGGNGYTF

D gene: -
J gene: TRBJ2-7
clone size: many
V gene: TRBV27
CDR3 DNA: TGTGCCAGCAGTTTAGCAGGCAGATCCTACGAGCAGTACTTC
CDR3 protein: CASSLAGRSYEQYF

D gene: -
J gene: TRBJ1-1
clone size: many
V gene: TRBV5-1
CDR3 DNA: TGCGCCAGCAGCTTGGACCAGGGCCCTCCTGAAGCTTTCTTT
CDR3 protein: CASSLDQGPPEAFF

D gene: -
J gene: TRBJ1-2
clone size: many
V gene: TRBV6-5
CDR3 DNA: TGTGCCAGCAGTTACCGGGGTCTGGGCTACACCTTC
CDR3 protein: CASSYRGLGYTF

D gene: TRBD2
J gene: TRBJ2-1
clone size: many
V gene: TRBV15
CDR3 DNA: TGTGCCATCAGGACAGGGGGACTAGCGGGAGACAATGAGCAGTTCTTC
CDR3 protein: CAIRTGGLAGDNEQFF

D gene: TRBD1
J gene: TRBJ2-1
clone size: many
V gene: TRBV28
CDR3 DNA: TGTGCCACCAGCAGAGGGACAGGGGCTTACAATGAGCAGTTCTTC
CDR3 protein: CATSRGTGAYNEQFF

D gene: -
J gene: TRBJ2-5
clone size: many
V gene: TRBV10-3
CDR3 DNA: TGTGCCATTCGGGGAATGGGGGAGACCCAGTACTTC
CDR3 protein: CAIRGMGETQYF

D gene: TRBD2
J gene: TRBJ2-3
clone size: many
V gene: TRBV30
CDR3 DNA: TGTGCCTGTCCGACTAGCGGGTTCACAGATACGCAGTATTTT
CDR3 protein: CACPTSGFTDTQYF

D gene: -
J gene: TRBJ2-3
clone size: many
V gene: TRBV19
CDR3 DNA: TGTGCCAGTAGTCCGACCCCCCCGGGACAAGACACAGATACGCAGTATTTT
CDR3 protein: CASSPTPPGQDTDTQYF

D gene: -
J gene: TRBJ2-6
clone size: many
V gene: TRBV18
CDR3 DNA: TGTGCCAGCTCACCATCAGCTGCGGGTGGGGCCAACGTCCTGACTTTC
CDR3 protein: CASSPSAAGGANVLTF

D gene: -
J gene: TRBJ2-7
clone size: many
V gene: TRBV7-9
CDR3 DNA: TGTGCCAGCAGCCTCGACAGACACGAGCAGTACTTC
CDR3 protein: CASSLDRHEQYF

D gene: -
J gene: TRBJ2-7
clone size: many
V gene: TRBV9
CDR3 DNA: TGTGCCAGCAGCTCAGGGCAGGGGTCGTACGAGCAGTACTTC
CDR3 protein: CASSSGQGSYEQYF

D gene: -
J gene: TRBJ2-2
clone size: many
V gene: TRBV18
CDR3 DNA: TGTGCCAGCTCACCCCTCACCGGGGAGCTGTTTTTT
CDR3 protein: CASSPLTGELFF

D gene: -
J gene: TRBJ1-5
clone size: many
V gene: TRBV6-5
CDR3 DNA: TGTGCCAGCAGGTATCAGGGTAGCAATCAGCCCCAGCATTTT
CDR3 protein: CASRYQGSNQPQHF

D gene: -
J gene: TRBJ2-1
clone size: many
V gene: TRBV7-3
CDR3 DNA: TGTGCCAGCAGCCCCCTTAGAGGGTCCAATGAGCAGTTCTTC
CDR3 protein: CASSPLRGSNEQFF

D gene: TRBD1
J gene: TRBJ2-7
clone size: many
V gene: TRBV7-3
CDR3 DNA: TGTGCCAGCAGCCAGGGACAGGGGCCCTACGAGCAGTACTTC
CDR3 protein: CASSQGQGPYEQYF

D gene: TRBD1
J gene: TRBJ1-4
clone size: many
V gene: TRBV30
CDR3 DNA: TGTGCCTGGACGAACAAAAACCCGACAGGGCCCGTTATCGGACTGTTTTTT
CDR3 protein: CAWTNKNPTGPVIGLFF

D gene: TRBD1
J gene: TRBJ2-7
clone size: many
V gene: TRBV19
CDR3 DNA: TGTGCCAGTAGTATAGTGAACCCGGGACAGGCGATTACCTACGAGCAGTACTTC
CDR3 protein: CASSIVNPGQAITYEQYF

D gene: -
J gene: TRBJ2-3
clone size: many
V gene: TRBV11-3
CDR3 DNA: TGTGCCAGCAGCTTAGATACGGGTACGCAGTATTTT
CDR3 protein: CASSLDTGTQYF

D gene: -
J gene: TRBJ1-1
clone size: many
V gene: TRBV29-1
CDR3 DNA: TGCAGCGTTTACAGGGAAAGTGAGACTGAAGCTTTCTTT
CDR3 protein: CSVYRESETEAFF

D gene: -
J gene: TRBJ1-2
clone size: many
V gene: TRBV5-6
CDR3 DNA: TGTGCCAGCAGCTTGTTGCAGGGATATGGCTACACCTTC
CDR3 protein: CASSLLQGYGYTF

D gene: -
J gene: TRBJ2-1
clone size: many
V gene: TRBV11-3
CDR3 DNA: TGTGCCAGCAGCTTACAGGGTGGCAGTAGGGATGAGCAGTTCTTC
CDR3 protein: CASSLQGGSRDEQFF

D gene: -
J gene: TRBJ1-6
clone size: -
V gene: TRBV25-1
CDR3 DNA: TGTGCCAGCAGTAGGTCAGGATTCTCCTATAATTCACCCCTCCACTTT
CDR3 protein: CASSRSGFSYNSPLHF

D gene: TRBD1
J gene: TRBJ2-2
clone size: many
V gene: TRBV18
CDR3 DNA: TGTGCCAGCTCACCACTTCAGGGACAGGGGTCCGGGGAGCTGTTTTTT
CDR3 protein: CASSPLQGQGSGELFF

D gene: TRBD2
J gene: TRBJ2-7
clone size: many
V gene: TRBV6-1
CDR3 DNA: TGTGCCAGCAGTGCTAGCGGGAGCTACGAGCAGTACTTC
CDR3 protein: CASSASGSYEQYF

D gene: TRBD1
J gene: TRBJ1-5
clone size: many
V gene: TRBV5-6
CDR3 DNA: TGTGCCAGCAGTAATCAGGGGGGAAGGCAGCCCCAGCATTTT
CDR3 protein: CASSNQGGRQPQHF